This T cell receptor beta chain is drawn from a study of T cells in Graves' hyperthyroidism and ophthalmopathy (dated 2019 in TCRdb). Describing the broader study: Peripheral blood was sampled at the time of initial diagnosis, prior to any treatment. A discovery cohort of approximately 100 patients, 43 with Graves' ophthalmopathy and 57 with stable Graves' hyperthyroidism, was used to find distinguishing TCR V-J signatures. An independent validation cohort of under 20 hyperthyroidism patients and more than 15 patients who later progressed to ophthalmopathy tested prospective prediction of ophthalmopathy. The 75 to 100 discovery patients were randomly split 7:3 into training and test sets. Thyroid tissue and blood T-cell repertoires from about six Graves' hyperthyroidism patients were also compared in the study. After sampling, hyperthyroidism patients received methimazole starting at 30 mg daily, and ophthalmopathy patients received high-dose intravenous methylprednisolone. TCR Vbeta CDR3 sequencing of 135 peripheral blood samples (roughly 43 ophthalmopathy, 75 to 85 hyperthyroidism and some 17 progressor patients) is reported in the paper. Study-wide conclusions, independent of this receptor: No statistical method was used to fix the sample size in advance, and group allocation was not hidden from the investigators. A 13 V-J signature model separated ophthalmopathy from stable hyperthyroidism, with 87.88% sensitivity and roughly 81% specificity in cross-validation and 80%/75% in testing. In validation, the model predicted progression to ophthalmopathy a median of roughly 6.2 months before onset, with 65% to 71% sensitivity and just under 75% specificity. Blood samples also contained most of the expanded thyroid clonotypes (frequency above 0.001), which suggests that blood repertoires may reflect thyroid immune responses.

TCR beta CDR3 regions were amplified from RNA transcripts. The TCR CDR3 was subjected to a first round of RT-PCR using the HTBI primer set and the Qiagen OneStep RT-PCR kit. The libraries were constructed in a second round of multiplex PCR and then size-selected and purified. Sequencing of the libraries was done on an Illumina HiSeq2000 using paired-end 100 bp reads. As for the original processing: Raw data were processed with SOAPnuke, discarding reads with adapters, uncalled bases, mean Phred below 15, or no exact constant-primer or identifier match. COPE v1.2.5 was used to merge the high-quality paired reads, and each unique nucleotide sequence was defined as a clonotype. Clonotypes were aligned to IMGT TRBV, TRBD and TRBJ reference segments using MiTCR v1.1. The analysis included only V-J combinations with a frequency above 0.0001, which together covered 99% to 99.2% of the repertoires. A TCS score was defined as the ratio between F50 (clonal expansion) and ExV (chaos), using BLOSUM62-based TCRdist between CDR3 peptides within each V-J. Welch's t-statistics and random forest reduced approximately 520 V-J features to roughly 13, which were used in a naive Bayes classifier (R e1071). The public reads were reprocessed in TCRdb via fastp at Q25 and MiXCR, keeping in-frame beta chains. Entries that share a CDR3 protein sequence are merged under the most common genes and DNA. It is TCRdb's table, rather than the study itself, that gives the V and J calls and clone size. The sample table records under 350,000 distinct CDR3 sequences; roughly 13% of these occur just once. Of the sample, 7.9% falls within the top ten clones.

Of note for this clonotype: Its specific antigen is unknown. This may come from a read error, since a much larger clone is one base off.

Stable Graves' hyperthyroidism was defined as the absence of progression to ophthalmopathy over 18 months of follow-up. The hyperthyroidism patients were between 18 and 65 years old and newly diagnosed, with a disease duration of less than 2 months. The study excluded patients with uncontrolled infections, other autoimmune diseases, pregnancy or lactation. Diagnoses relied on clinical symptoms, serum thyroxine and TRAb, thyroid ultrasound and orbital computed tomography. PBMCs were separated from roughly 10 ml of fresh peripheral blood using Ficoll-Paque density gradient centrifugation. Trizol reagent was used to extract total RNA, and RNA quality was then checked on an Agilent 2100 Bioanalyzer. The germline V gene specifies MDHEN as CDR1 and SYDVKM as CDR2. Counted from cysteine to phenylalanine, this CDR3 has 15 amino acids. Only CDR3 DNA is held: 45 bases, read in frame from base 1.

Sample: blood. The V gene is TRBV28 and the J gene is TRBJ2-7; the junction holds 10 bases that match TRBD2. The sequence was collected from a woman between 35 and 50 years old with Graves' hyperthyroidism. The DNA sequence follows: TGTGCCGGCAGCCCCGGGACTAGCGCGCCCTACGAGCAGTACTTC. Its coded protein is CAGSPGTSAPYEQYF. The reference TRBV28 and TRBJ2-7 proteins fill in what lies around the CDR3, so the full variable domain reads DVKVTQSSRYLVKRTGEKVFLECVQDMDHENMFWYRQDPGLGLRLIYFSYDVKMKEKGDIPEGYSVSREKKERFSLILESASTNQTSMYLCAGSPGTSAPYEQYFGPGTRLTVT.